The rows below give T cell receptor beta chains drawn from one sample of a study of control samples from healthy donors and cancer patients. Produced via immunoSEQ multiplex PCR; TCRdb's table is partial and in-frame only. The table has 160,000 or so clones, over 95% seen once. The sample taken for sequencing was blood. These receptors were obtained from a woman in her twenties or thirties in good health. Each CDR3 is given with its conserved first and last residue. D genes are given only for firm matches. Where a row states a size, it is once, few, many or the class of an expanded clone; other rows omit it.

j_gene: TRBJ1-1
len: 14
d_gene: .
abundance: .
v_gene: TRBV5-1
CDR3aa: CASSLNRRNTEAFF
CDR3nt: TGCGCCAGCAGCTTGAACAGGCGGAACACTGAAGCTTTCTTT

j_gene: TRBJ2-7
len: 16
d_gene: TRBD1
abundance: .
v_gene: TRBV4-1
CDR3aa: CASSQGLGTDQYEQYF
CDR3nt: TGCGCCAGCAGCCAAGGTTTGGGGACAGATCAATACGAGCAGTACTTC

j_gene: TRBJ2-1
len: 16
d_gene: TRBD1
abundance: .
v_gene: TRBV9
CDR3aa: CASSVRGDRGINEQFF
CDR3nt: TGTGCCAGCAGCGTTAGGGGGGACAGGGGTATCAATGAGCAGTTCTTC

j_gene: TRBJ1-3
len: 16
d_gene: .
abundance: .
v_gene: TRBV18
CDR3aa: CASSPGEGRSGNTIYF
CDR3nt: TGTGCCAGCTCACCCGGGGAGGGGCGAAGTGGAAACACCATATATTTT

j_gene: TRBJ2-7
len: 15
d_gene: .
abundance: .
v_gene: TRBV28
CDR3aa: CASQWGQSLSYEQYF
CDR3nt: TGTGCCAGCCAGTGGGGCCAGAGCCTCTCCTACGAGCAGTACTTC

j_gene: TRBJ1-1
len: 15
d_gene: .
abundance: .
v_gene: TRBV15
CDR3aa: CATSSPGLLNTEAFF
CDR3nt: TGTGCCACCAGCAGCCCGGGACTCTTGAACACTGAAGCTTTCTTT

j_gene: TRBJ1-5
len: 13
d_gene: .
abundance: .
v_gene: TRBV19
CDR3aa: CASMEGGNQPQHF
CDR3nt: TGTGCCAGTATGGAAGGGGGCAATCAGCCCCAGCATTTT

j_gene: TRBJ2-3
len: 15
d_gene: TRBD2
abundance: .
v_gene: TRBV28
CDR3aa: CASKFLAGSTDTQYF
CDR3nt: TGTGCCAGCAAATTTCTAGCGGGGAGCACAGATACGCAGTATTTT

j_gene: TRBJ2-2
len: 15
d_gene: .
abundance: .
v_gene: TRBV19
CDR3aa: CASSIGQPRGGELFF
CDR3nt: TGTGCCAGTAGTATAGGACAGCCGAGAGGCGGGGAGCTGTTTTTT

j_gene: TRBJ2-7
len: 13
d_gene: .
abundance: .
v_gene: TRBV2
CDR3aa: CASLWNLPGEQYF
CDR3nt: TGTGCCAGCCTGTGGAACCTTCCTGGCGAGCAGTACTTC

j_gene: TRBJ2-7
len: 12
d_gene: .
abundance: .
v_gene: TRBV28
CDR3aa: CASSLFVYEQYF
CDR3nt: TGTGCCAGCAGTTTATTCGTCTACGAGCAGTACTTC

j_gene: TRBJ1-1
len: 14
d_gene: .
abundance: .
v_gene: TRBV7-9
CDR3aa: CASSEQGGATEAFF
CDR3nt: TGTGCCAGCAGCGAACAGGGTGGGGCCACTGAAGCTTTCTTT

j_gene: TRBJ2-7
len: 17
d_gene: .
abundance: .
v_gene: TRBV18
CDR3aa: CASSPNSRGFSSYEQYF
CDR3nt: TGTGCCAGCTCACCTAACTCCAGGGGCTTTAGCTCCTACGAGCAGTACTTC

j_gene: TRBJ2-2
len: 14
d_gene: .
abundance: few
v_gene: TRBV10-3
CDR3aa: CAIRGQGHTGELFF
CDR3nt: TGTGCCATCAGGGGTCAGGGTCACACCGGGGAGCTGTTTTTT

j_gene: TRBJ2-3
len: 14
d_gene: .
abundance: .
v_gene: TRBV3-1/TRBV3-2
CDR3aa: CASSQEVSADTQYF
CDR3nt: TGTGCCAGCAGCCAAGAAGTGAGCGCAGATACGCAGTATTTT

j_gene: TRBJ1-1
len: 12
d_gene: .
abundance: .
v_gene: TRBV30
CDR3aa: CAWIGQASLAFF
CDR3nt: TGTGCCTGGATTGGCCAGGCGTCCTTGGCTTTCTTT

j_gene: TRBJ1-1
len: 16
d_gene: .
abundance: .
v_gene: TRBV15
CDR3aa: CATSSFTGNKDTEAFF
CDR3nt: TGTGCCACCAGCAGTTTCACAGGGAATAAGGACACTGAAGCTTTCTTT

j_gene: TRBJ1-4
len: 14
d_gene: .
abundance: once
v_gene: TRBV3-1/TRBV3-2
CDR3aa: CASSPGPLNEKLFF
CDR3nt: TGTGCCAGCAGCCCGGGACCGCTCAACGAAAAACTGTTTTTT

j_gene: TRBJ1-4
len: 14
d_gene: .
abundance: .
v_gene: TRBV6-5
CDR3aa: CASSSGGEDEKLFF
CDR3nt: TGTGCCAGCAGTTCGGGGGGGGAGGATGAAAAACTGTTTTTT

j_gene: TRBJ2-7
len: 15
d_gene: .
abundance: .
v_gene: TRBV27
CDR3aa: CASSLTGLLTYEQYF
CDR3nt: TGTGCCAGCAGTTTGACAGGCCTCCTTACCTACGAGCAGTACTTC

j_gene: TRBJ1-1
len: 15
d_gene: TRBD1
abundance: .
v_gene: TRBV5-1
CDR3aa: CASSPRGPGNTEAFF
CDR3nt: TGCGCCAGCAGCCCCAGGGGGCCGGGGAACACTGAAGCTTTCTTT

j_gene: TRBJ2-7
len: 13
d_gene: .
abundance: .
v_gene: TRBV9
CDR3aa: CASSAGGTAKQYF
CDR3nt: TGTGCCAGCAGCGCGGGGGGGACAGCCAAGCAGTACTTC

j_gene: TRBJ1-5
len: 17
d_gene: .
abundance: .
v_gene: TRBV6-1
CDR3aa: CASSEYKAGVLGQPQHF
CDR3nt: TGTGCCAGCAGTGAATATAAGGCAGGGGTTTTGGGTCAGCCCCAGCATTTT

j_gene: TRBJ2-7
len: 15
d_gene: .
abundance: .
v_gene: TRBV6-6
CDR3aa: CASSPEGGSTYEQYF
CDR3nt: TGTGCCAGCAGCCCCGAGGGGGGGTCGACCTACGAGCAGTACTTC

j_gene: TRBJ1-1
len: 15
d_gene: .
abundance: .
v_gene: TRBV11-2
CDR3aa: CASSLLDGGSAEAFF
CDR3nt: TGTGCCAGCAGCCTTCTCGATGGGGGTTCCGCTGAAGCTTTCTTT

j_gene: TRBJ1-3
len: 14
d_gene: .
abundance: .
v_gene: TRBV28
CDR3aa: CASSWTGTQNTIYF
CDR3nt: TGTGCCAGCAGTTGGACCGGGACCCAGAACACCATATATTTT

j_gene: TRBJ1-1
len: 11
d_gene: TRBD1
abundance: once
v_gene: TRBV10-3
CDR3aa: CAIRGQGEAFF
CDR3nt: TGTGCCATCAGGGGACAGGGTGAAGCTTTCTTT